This section outlines one TCR beta chain sequence together with its context. The data were obtained in a study of CD8 T cells in Susac syndrome. Germline trimming cut 5 bases from V and 3 bases from J; bases unmatched to any gene: 9. Germline V gene lookup returns CDR1 SGHTA and CDR2 FQGNSA. CDR3 length: 15 amino acids. With random hexamers, roughly 0.45 to 1 ug RNA was reverse transcribed. Each CDR3 protein gets one entry after TCRdb re-called the immunoSEQ multiplex PCR reads with MiXCR. The table includes 90,000 to 110,000 distinct CDR3 sequences, less than 97% detected once. The V call is TRBV7-2, the J call TRBJ2-7, with 8 bases aligning to TRBD2. This receptor was taken from a human donor in good health. The specimen was CD4+ T cells from PBMCs. DNA for the CDR3: TGTGCCAGCAGCCCAAGCATGAGCGGGAGCTACGAGCAGTACTTC. It is translated as CASSPSMSGSYEQYF. Full variable domain (missing parts from reference TRBV7-2 and TRBJ2-7): GAGVSQSPSNKVTEKGKDVELRCDPISGHTALYWYRQSLGQGLEFLIYFQGNSAPDKSGLPSDRFSAERTGGSVSTLTIQRTQQEDSAVYLCASSPSMSGSYEQYFGPGTRLTVT.